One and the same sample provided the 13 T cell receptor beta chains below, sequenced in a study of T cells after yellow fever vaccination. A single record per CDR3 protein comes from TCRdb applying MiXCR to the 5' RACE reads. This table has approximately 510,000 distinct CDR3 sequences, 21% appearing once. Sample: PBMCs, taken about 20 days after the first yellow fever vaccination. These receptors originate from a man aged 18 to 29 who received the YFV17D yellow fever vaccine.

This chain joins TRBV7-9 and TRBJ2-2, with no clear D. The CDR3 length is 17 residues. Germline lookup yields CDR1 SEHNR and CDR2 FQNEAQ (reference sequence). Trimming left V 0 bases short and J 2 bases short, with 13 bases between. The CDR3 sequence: CASSLAETLSNTGELFF. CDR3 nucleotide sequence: TGTGCCAGCAGCTTAGCGGAAACCCTCTCTAACACCGGGGAGCTGTTTTTT.

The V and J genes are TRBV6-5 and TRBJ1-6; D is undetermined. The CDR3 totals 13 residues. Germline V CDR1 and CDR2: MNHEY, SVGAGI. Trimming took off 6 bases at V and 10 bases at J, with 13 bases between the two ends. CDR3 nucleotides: TGTGCCAGCAGCCGGGCCCAAGGGTCACCCCTCCACTTT. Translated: CASSRAQGSPLHF.

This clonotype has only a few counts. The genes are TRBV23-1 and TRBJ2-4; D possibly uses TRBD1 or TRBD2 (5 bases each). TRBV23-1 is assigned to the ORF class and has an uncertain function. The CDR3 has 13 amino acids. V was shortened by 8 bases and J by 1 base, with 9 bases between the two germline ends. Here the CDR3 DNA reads TGCGCCAGCGTTAGGGACGCCAAAAACATTCAGTACTTC. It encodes CASVRDAKNIQYF.

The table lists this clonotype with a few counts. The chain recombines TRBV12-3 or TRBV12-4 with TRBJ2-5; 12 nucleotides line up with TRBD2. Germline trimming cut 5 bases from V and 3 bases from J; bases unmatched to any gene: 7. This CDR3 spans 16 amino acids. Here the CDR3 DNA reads TGTGCCAGCAGTACCCGACTAGCGGGGGTGAAAGAGACCCAGTACTTC. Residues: CASSTRLAGVKETQYF.

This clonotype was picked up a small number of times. Here the CDR3 reads CASSPRGAPYIQQFF. CDR3 nucleotide sequence: TGTGCCAGCAGCCCTCGGGGAGCCCCCTACATACAGCAGTTCTTC. The chain combines TRBV7-2 with TRBJ2-1; possible D gene TRBD2, 5 bases. Germline values: CDR1 SGHTA, CDR2 FQGNSA. Trimming pared 5 bases from V and 11 bases from J, leaving 22 bases between. The CDR3 loop spans 15 amino acids.

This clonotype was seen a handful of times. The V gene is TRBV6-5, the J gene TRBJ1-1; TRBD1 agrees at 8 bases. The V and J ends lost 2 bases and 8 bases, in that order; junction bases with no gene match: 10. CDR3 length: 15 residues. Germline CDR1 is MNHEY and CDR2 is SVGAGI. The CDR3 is CASSYVRQGRREAFF. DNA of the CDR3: TGTGCCAGCAGTTACGTCCGACAGGGGAGGAGGGAAGCTTTCTTT.

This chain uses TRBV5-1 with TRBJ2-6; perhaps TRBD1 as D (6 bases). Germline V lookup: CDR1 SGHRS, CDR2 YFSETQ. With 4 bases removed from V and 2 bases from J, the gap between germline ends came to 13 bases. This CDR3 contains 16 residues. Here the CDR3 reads CASSPIQGPGANVLTF. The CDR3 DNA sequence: TGCGCCAGCAGCCCCATACAGGGTCCTGGGGCCAACGTCCTGACTTTC.

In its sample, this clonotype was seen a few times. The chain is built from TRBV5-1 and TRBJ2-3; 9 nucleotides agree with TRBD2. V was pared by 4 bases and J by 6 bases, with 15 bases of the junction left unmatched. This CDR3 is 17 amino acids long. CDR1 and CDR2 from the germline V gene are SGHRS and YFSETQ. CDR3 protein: CASSLNSGGQSGDTQYF. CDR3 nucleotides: TGCGCCAGCAGCCTTAATAGCGGGGGCCAATCAGGTGATACGCAGTATTTT.

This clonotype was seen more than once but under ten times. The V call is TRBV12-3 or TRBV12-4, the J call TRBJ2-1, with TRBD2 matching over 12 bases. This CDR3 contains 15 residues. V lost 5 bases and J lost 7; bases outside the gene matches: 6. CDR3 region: CASSMTSGGRNEQFF. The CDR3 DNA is TGTGCCAGCAGTATGACTAGCGGGGGTAGGAATGAGCAGTTCTTC.

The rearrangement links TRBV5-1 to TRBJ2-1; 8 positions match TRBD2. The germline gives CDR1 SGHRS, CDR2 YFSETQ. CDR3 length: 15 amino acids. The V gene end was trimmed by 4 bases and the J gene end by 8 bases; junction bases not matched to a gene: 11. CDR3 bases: TGCGCCAGCAGCCGGGCCACGGGGGGGGCCGATGAGCAGTTCTTC. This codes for CASSRATGGADEQFF.

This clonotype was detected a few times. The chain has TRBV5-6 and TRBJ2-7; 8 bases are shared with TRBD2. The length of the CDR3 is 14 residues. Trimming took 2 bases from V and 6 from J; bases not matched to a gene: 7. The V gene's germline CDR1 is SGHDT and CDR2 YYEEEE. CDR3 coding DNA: TGTGCCAGCAGCTTAGGCGCGGGGGGTGTCGAGCAGTACTTC. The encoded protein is CASSLGAGGVEQYF.

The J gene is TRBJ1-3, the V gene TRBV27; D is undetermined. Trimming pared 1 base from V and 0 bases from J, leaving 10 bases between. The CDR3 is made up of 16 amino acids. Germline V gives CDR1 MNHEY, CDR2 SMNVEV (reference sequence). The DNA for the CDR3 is TGTGCCAGCAGTTTATTACCAGGTCTCTCTGGAAACACCATATATTTT. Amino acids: CASSLLPGLSGNTIYF.

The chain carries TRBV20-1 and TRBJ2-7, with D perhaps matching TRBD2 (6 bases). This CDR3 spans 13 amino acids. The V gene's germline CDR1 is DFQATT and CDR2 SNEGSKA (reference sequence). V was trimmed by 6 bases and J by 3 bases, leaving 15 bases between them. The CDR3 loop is CSAWDSINYEQYF. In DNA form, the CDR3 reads TGCAGTGCATGGGACTCCATAAACTACGAGCAGTACTTC.